Each of the 2 T cell receptor beta chains below was sequenced from the same sample in a study of regulatory T cells in long-lasting Graves disease. Time point described: newly diagnosed GD, antithyroid drugs for less than 3 months. PBMC-derived RNA was used for the TCR library. Combining iRepertoire HTBI primers with Arm-PCR of CDR3 regions, the authors built TCR beta libraries. MiXCR, run by TCRdb on the multiplex PCR reads, gives a single entry per CDR3 protein. Of roughly 560,000 distinct CDR3 sequences listed, 9.5% to 15% are singletons. This same sample was also part of a study on T cells in Graves' hyperthyroidism and ophthalmopathy.

The sequencing used peripheral blood mononuclear cells (PBMCs), collected at new diagnosis, from a patient treated with antithyroid drugs. Source of these receptors: a woman aged 25 to 39 with Graves disease.

The V and J genes are TRBV7-9 and TRBJ2-2, with 8 bases identical to TRBD1. Trimming removed 5 bases from V and 3 bases from J; junction bases left unmatched: 5. Germline V CDR1 and CDR2: SEHNR, FQNEAQ (reference sequence). The CDR3 covers 15 residues. The CDR3 DNA sequence: TGTGCCAGCAGCCACCGGACAGGGCACACCGGGGAGCTGTTTTTT. Translating gives CASSHRTGHTGELFF.

This clonotype was detected ten times or more. The chain couples TRBV19 to TRBJ2-1, with D maybe TRBD1 (5 bases). The germline gives CDR1 LNHDA, CDR2 SQIVND (reference sequence). V dropped 4 bases and J dropped 5 bases, with 12 bases sitting between them. The CDR3 length is 14 residues. For the CDR3, the DNA is TGTGCCAGTAGTAACCGACAGACACACAATGAGCAGTTCTTC. Translating gives CASSNRQTHNEQFF.